Listed below are T cell receptor beta chains from one sample, sequenced in a study of cytomegalovirus exposure and HLA in healthy donors. Some clones are missing from TCRdb's copy, which holds only in-frame ones; the method was immunoSEQ multiplex PCR. In the table there are about 160,000 clones, 65% to 90% of which are singletons. Sequencing used PBMCs. All receptors derive from a woman aged 18-29 years in good health and CMV-seronegative. Both conserved end residues are part of each CDR3. A D gene is named only where the DNA matches it firmly. Size is omitted from some rows. Given values are once, few, many or a class for expanded clones.

v_call	d_call	j_call	clone_size	cdr3_aa	cdr3_nt
TRBV9	TRBD1	TRBJ1-6	-	CASSVGQMNGGSPLHF	TGTGCCAGCAGCGTGGGACAGATGAATGGGGGGTCACCCCTCCACTTT
TRBV4-3	-	TRBJ1-4	-	CASSHAMPGHRSNEKLFF	TGCGCCAGCAGCCATGCTATGCCGGGACATCGGAGTAATGAAAAACTGTTTTTT
TRBV7-2	TRBD1	TRBJ1-5	-	CASSVGPTGQGVYQPQHF	TGTGCCAGCAGCGTAGGCCCTACGGGACAGGGGGTGTATCAGCCCCAGCATTTT
TRBV5-8	-	TRBJ1-3	-	CASSSGLPQGNTIYF	TGTGCCAGCAGCTCGGGACTTCCCCAGGGCAACACCATATATTTT
TRBV29-1	-	TRBJ2-3	-	CSVSRGATDTQYF	TGCAGCGTTTCCCGGGGGGCCACAGATACGCAGTATTTT
TRBV6-6	-	TRBJ1-1	-	CASSSGIKNTEAFF	TGTGCCAGCAGTTCCGGGATTAAGAACACTGAAGCTTTCTTT
TRBV19	-	TRBJ1-1	-	CASSTRSQGKAFF	TGTGCCAGTAGTACCCGTTCACAGGGAAAAGCTTTCTTT
TRBV6-1	TRBD2	TRBJ2-3	-	CASRGLDTHTDTQYF	TGTGCCAGCAGGGGACTAGATACACACACAGATACGCAGTATTTT
TRBV2	TRBD1	TRBJ1-4	once	CASSEEGGQGSEKLFF	TGTGCCAGCAGTGAAGAAGGGGGACAGGGTAGTGAAAAACTGTTTTTT
TRBV12-1	-	TRBJ1-1	-	CASSFVGGENTEAFF	TGTGCCAGCAGCTTTGTCGGGGGGGAGAACACTGAAGCTTTCTTT
TRBV27	TRBD2	TRBJ2-2	few	CASSLRGRGANTGELFF	TGTGCCAGCAGTTTACGGGGGCGGGGGGCCAACACCGGGGAGCTGTTTTTT
TRBV27	TRBD1	TRBJ2-7	once	CASSLRGRPYEQYF	TGTGCCAGCAGTTTAAGGGGGCGACCCTACGAGCAGTACTTC
TRBV28	-	TRBJ2-1	-	CASSYSQVREQFF	TGTGCCAGCAGCTACTCACAGGTTCGGGAGCAGTTCTTC
TRBV4-1	TRBD1	TRBJ1-2	-	CASSPRQGAGEGYTF	TGCGCCAGCAGCCCCCGACAGGGGGCAGGAGAAGGCTACACCTTC
TRBV2	-	TRBJ1-2	few	CASSHLGDGHYGYTF	TGTGCCAGCAGTCACCTGGGAGACGGACACTATGGCTACACCTTC
TRBV9	-	TRBJ2-6	-	CASSGPRQFTGANVLTF	TGTGCCAGCAGCGGCCCTAGGCAGTTCACTGGGGCCAACGTCCTGACTTTC
TRBV12-5	TRBD2	TRBJ2-5	-	CASGLVLGLGLGETQYF	TGTGCTAGTGGTTTGGTCCTGGGATTGGGACTAGGAGAGACCCAGTACTTC
TRBV9	-	TRBJ1-2	once	CASSLRGGYTF	TGTGCCAGCAGCCTAAGGGGTGGCTACACCTTC
TRBV4-1	-	TRBJ1-1	-	CASSQVTRMNTEAFF	TGCGCCAGCAGCCAAGTGACCAGGATGAACACTGAAGCTTTCTTT
TRBV7-3	TRBD1	TRBJ1-1	-	CASSSVGQGEAFF	TGTGCCAGCAGCTCCGTAGGACAGGGCGAAGCTTTCTTT
TRBV29-1	-	TRBJ1-1	-	CSVEDRGGLVFGTEAFF	TGCAGCGTTGAAGATAGAGGGGGATTAGTTTTCGGAACTGAAGCTTTCTTT
TRBV2	TRBD1	TRBJ1-1	-	CASTRGSFEAFF	TGTGCCAGCACCAGGGGGAGCTTTGAAGCTTTCTTT